This TCR beta chain derives from a study of T cell responses to AZD1222 COVID-19 vaccine. With V trimmed by 3 bases and J by 8 bases, 7 bases remained unmatched. The CDR3 runs to 14 residues. CDR1 is MNHEY, CDR2 SMNVEV, per germline (reference sequence). Study-wide results and caveats: Increased Spike-specific TCR breadth and depth were observed after two AZD1222 doses. The sample set comprised mostly white British donors with more females, and clonal diversity was possibly underestimated.

Points on this clone: Its specificity is unknown.

Assay used: immunoSEQ multiplex PCR; TCRdb lists only in-frame clones, some missing. The data show fewer than 150,000 clones, with 88% seen just once and 3.5% held by the top ten. Sequenced here: peripheral blood, sampled 28 days after the second AZD1222 dose. The origin of this receptor is an adult who received the AZD1222 COVID-19 vaccine. This chain uses TRBV27 with TRBJ1-2; 9 bases are shared with TRBD1. The CDR3 nucleotides are TGTGCCAGCAGTTTCACGGGACAGGGTCACGGCTACACCTTC. It yields the protein CASSFTGQGHGYTF.